The 15 T cell receptor beta chains below come from one sample, sequenced in a study of T cell repertoires in cytomegalovirus infection. For these receptors, no antigen is known. TCRdb reprocessed the reads with MiXCR, giving one entry per CDR3 protein. The sample has hundreds of thousands of distinct CDR3 sequences; around 30% are singletons. The source material was cultured PBMCs, sampled from culture after CMV antigen stimulation. These receptors were collected from a human donor in good health (CMV status not recorded). Some clones in this sample may be carry-over from other donors' samples.

This clonotype was counted many times. The rearrangement links TRBV7-2 to TRBJ2-6; 12 bases map to TRBD2. This CDR3 spans 19 amino acids. Germline lookup yields CDR1 SGHTA and CDR2 FQGNSA. V was pared by 1 base and J by 2 bases, with 6 bases of the junction left unmatched. CDR3 sequence (DNA): TGTGCCAGCAGCTTAGGAACCCTAGCGGGAGGGCCTGGGGCCAACGTCCTGACTTTC. As protein: CASSLGTLAGGPGANVLTF.

In its sample, this clonotype was seen a few times. The chain carries TRBV28 and TRBJ1-4; D is unclear. Germline V lookup: CDR1 MDHEN, CDR2 SYDVKM. The CDR3 has 17 amino acids. V was shortened by 6 bases and J by 7 bases, with 24 bases between the two germline ends. CDR3 amino acids: CASRATLRGSGIEKLFF. The CDR3 bases are TGTGCCAGCAGGGCCACTCTAAGAGGCTCCGGTATTGAAAAACTGTTTTTT.

In this sample, this clonotype turned up many times. V and J are TRBV7-2 and TRBJ2-5; no clear D. This CDR3 is 13 amino acids long. Germline values: CDR1 SGHTA, CDR2 FQGNSA. V lost 6 bases to trimming and J lost 9 bases, with 17 bases between them. As DNA, the CDR3 is TGTGCCAGCAGGTCCGGCTCCGAAAGGGCCCAGTACTTC. This sequence encodes CASRSGSERAQYF.

This clonotype was picked up a small number of times. The V gene is TRBV12-3 or TRBV12-4, the J gene TRBJ2-3; D is possibly TRBD2 (6 bases). This CDR3 is 13 amino acids long. V lost 7 bases and J 9 bases, leaving 17 bases between the germline ends. The DNA for the CDR3 is TGTGCCAGCACCCCGCCGGGGGTGAGAACGCAGTATTTT. Translating it yields CASTPPGVRTQYF.

The chain couples TRBV5-4 to TRBJ1-1; unclear D gene. The CDR3 is made up of 13 amino acids. The V end lost 2 bases, the J end lost 1 base, and 6 bases lay between the germline ends. Looked up from germline, CDR1 is SGHNT and CDR2 is YYREEE (reference sequence). As DNA, the CDR3 is TGTGCCAGCAGCTTCAGGCCGAACACTGAAGCTTTCTTT. It codes for CASSFRPNTEAFF.

This clonotype was seen at least ten times. The chain combines TRBV7-2 with TRBJ2-1; D not certain. Trimming stripped 5 bases from V and 4 bases from J, with 6 bases between. This CDR3 has 12 residues. Germline V gene sequence: CDR1 SGHTA, CDR2 FQGNSA. As DNA, the CDR3 is TGTGCCAGCAGCCCCGGGTACAATGAGCAGTTCTTC. Its protein is CASSPGYNEQFF.

The CDR3 loop reads CASSRVYSGLRADTQYF. CDR3 nucleotides: TGCGCCAGCAGCCGAGTTTATTCAGGACTCCGAGCGGATACGCAGTATTTT. This chain connects TRBV4-3 to TRBJ2-3; D may be TRBD2 (5 bases). Trimming pared 4 bases from V and 6 bases from J, leaving 23 bases between. This CDR3 contains 17 residues. The germline V gene has CDR1 LGHNA and CDR2 YSLEER.

This chain connects TRBV7-6 to TRBJ2-5, with 7 nucleotides matching TRBD1. The CDR3 is made up of 16 amino acids. Germline V CDR1 and CDR2: SGHVS, FNYEAQ. J was trimmed by 5 bases and V by 5 bases; bases with no gene match: 14. The CDR3 is CASSQGTATNGETQYF. For the CDR3, the DNA is TGTGCCAGCAGCCAGGGGACAGCCACAAACGGGGAGACCCAGTACTTC. Full variable domain (rest looked up from reference TRBV7-6 and TRBJ2-5): GAGVSQSPRYKVTKRGQDVALRCDPISGHVSLYWYRQALGQGPEFLTYFNYEAQQDKSGLPNDRFSAERPEGSISTLTIQRTEQRDSAMYRCASSQGTATNGETQYFGPGTRLLVL.

This clonotype was observed a handful of times. J is TRBJ1-3 and V is TRBV7-2; D is ambiguous. Germline assignment: CDR1 SGHTA and CDR2 FQGNSA. The V gene lost 5 bases and the J gene lost 4 bases, with 9 bases spanning the gap. CDR3 size: 13 residues. CDR3 nucleotide sequence: TGTGCCAGCAGCACGACTTGGGGAAACACCATATATTTT. This codes for CASSTTWGNTIYF.

The chain employs TRBV6-1 and TRBJ1-6; perhaps TRBD1 as D (5 bases). CDR3 size: 15 residues. Germline V lookup: CDR1 MNHNS, CDR2 SASEGT. V was trimmed by 7 bases and J by 10 bases, leaving 20 bases between them. CDR3 amino acids: CASTDSQGLYSPLHF. CDR3 in DNA: TGTGCCAGCACCGACTCGCAGGGTTTGTACTCACCCCTCCACTTT.

This sequence joins TRBV13 and TRBJ2-7; 8 positions agree with TRBD1. Germline CDR1 PRHDT, CDR2 FYEKMQ (reference sequence). V dropped 5 bases and J dropped 1; count of bases not matched to a gene: 7. This CDR3 has 15 amino acids. The CDR3 loop reads CASSPLGDRSYEQYF. The CDR3 DNA sequence: TGTGCCAGCAGCCCACTCGGGGACAGGTCCTACGAGCAGTACTTC.

The chain has TRBV6-1 and TRBJ1-6; maybe TRBD1 (6 bases). This CDR3 comprises 16 residues. The V end lost 6 bases, the J end lost 0 bases, and 12 bases lay between the germline ends. Germline V gene lookup returns CDR1 MNHNS and CDR2 SASEGT. The CDR3 protein is CASRTQGVSYNSPLHF. As DNA, the CDR3 is TGTGCCAGCAGGACACAGGGCGTCTCCTATAATTCACCCCTCCACTTT.

V is TRBV19 and J is TRBJ2-3; D may be TRBD1 (7 bases). With 3 bases removed from V and 2 bases from J, the gap between germline ends came to 15 bases. Germline V gene sequence: CDR1 LNHDA, CDR2 SQIVND (reference sequence). This CDR3 region has 16 residues. Here the CDR3 reads CASSIRGDIYTDTQYF. DNA for the CDR3: TGTGCCAGTAGTATCAGGGGGGACATTTACACAGATACGCAGTATTTT. Using reference TRBV19 and TRBJ2-3 for the parts outside the CDR3, the full variable domain is DGGITQSPKYLFRKEGQNVTLSCEQNLNHDAMYWYRQDPGQGLRLIYYSQIVNDFQKGDIAEGYSVSREKKESFPLTVTSAQKNPTAFYLCASSIRGDIYTDTQYFGPGTRLTVL.

The V call is TRBV7-3, the J call TRBJ1-1; no clear D gene. Germline CDR1 and CDR2: SGHTA and FQGTGA. V lost 5 bases and J 0 bases, leaving 10 bases between the germline ends. The CDR3 has 14 amino acids. CDR3 sequence reads: CASSPSGMNTEAFF. CDR3 DNA sequence: TGTGCCAGCAGCCCCTCTGGGATGAACACTGAAGCTTTCTTT.

This clonotype has a count of ten or more. The V and J genes are TRBV7-2 and TRBJ1-5, with D possibly TRBD1 on 5 matching bases. The ends were cut back, 2 bases at V and 1 base at J, with 9 bases in the middle. The CDR3 runs 15 residues. The germline V gene encodes CDR1 SGHTA and CDR2 FQGNSA. The CDR3 protein is CASSLSGISNQPQHF. In DNA form, the CDR3 reads TGTGCCAGCAGCTTATCAGGGATAAGCAATCAGCCCCAGCATTTT.